These 20 T cell receptor beta chains were sequenced from one sample in a study of blood T cell repertoires in COVID-19. Assay: immunoSEQ multiplex PCR; the TCRdb copy retains only in-frame clones and omits some. Of over 15,000 clones in the sample, roughly 82% were seen once. Sequences were obtained from peripheral blood. These receptors were taken from a man between 65 and 85 years old with COVID-19, enrolled during active disease.

With regard to this clone: The junction departs from germline at one end; a sequencing error may be responsible. The CDR3 DNA follows: TGTGCCAGCAGCGGAACAGGGGTTCTCCATTTT. Translated, it gives CASSGTGVLHF. The chain recombines TRBV9 with TRBJ1-3; 7 bases map to TRBD1. The CDR3 totals 11 residues. Germline CDR1 is SGDLS and CDR2 is YYNGEE.

CDR3 DNA: TGTGCCACCGACAGGGTGGCCGGAGCTTTCTTT. The encoded protein is CATDRVAGAFF. V is TRBV28 and J is TRBJ1-1; 7 bases map to TRBD1. CDR1 is MDHEN, CDR2 SYDVKM, per germline. The CDR3 sequence is 11 residues long. The V gene end was trimmed by 10 bases and the J gene end by 10 bases; junction bases not matched to a gene: 9.

The V and J genes are TRBV5-1 and TRBJ2-1; unclear D gene. V was shortened by 1 base and J by 8 bases, with 25 bases between the two germline ends. This CDR3 has 18 amino acids. Per germline, CDR1 SGHRS and CDR2 YFSETQ. CDR3: CASSLYVPGRDWVDEQFF. CDR3 bases: TGCGCCAGCAGCTTGTACGTGCCAGGTCGAGATTGGGTTGATGAGCAGTTCTTC. Full variable domain (rest looked up from reference TRBV5-1 and TRBJ2-1): KAGVTQTPRYLIKTRGQQVTLSCSPISGHRSVSWYQQTPGQGLQFLFEYFSETQRNKGNFPGRFSGRQFSNSRSEMNVSTLELGDSALYLCASSLYVPGRDWVDEQFFGPGTRLTVL.

The V call is TRBV7-8, the J call TRBJ2-2, with 8 bases matching TRBD1. This CDR3 spans 16 amino acids. Trimming removed 6 bases from V and 2 bases from J; junction bases left unmatched: 8. The V gene's germline CDR1 is SGHVS and CDR2 FQNEAQ. This CDR3 reads CASRLRGTGNTGELFF. Written as DNA, the CDR3 is TGTGCCAGCAGGCTCCGGGGGACAGGCAACACCGGGGAGCTGTTTTTT.

The chain uses TRBV5-4 and TRBJ1-5; TRBD1 might be the D (6 bases). The CDR3 is 14 amino acids. Germline CDR1 SGHNT, CDR2 YYREEE (reference sequence). Trimming removed 2 bases from V and 2 bases from J, with 8 bases in between. The CDR3 region has the DNA TGTGCCAGCAGCTTATCAGGGGGCAATCAGCCCCAGCATTTT. This sequence encodes CASSLSGGNQPQHF.

The genes are TRBV9 and TRBJ2-7; 7 bases agree with TRBD1. J gave up 3 bases and V 3 bases, and 6 bases lay outside the gene matches. Germline lookup yields CDR1 SGDLS and CDR2 YYNGEE. The CDR3 covers 14 residues. The CDR3 loop is CASSGQGEVYEQYF. The CDR3 DNA reads TGTGCCAGCAGCGGACAGGGTGAGGTCTACGAGCAGTACTTC.

CDR3 sequence (DNA): TGCAGCGTTGTACGCGGGACAGGGGGCACAGATACGCAGTATTTT. Translating gives CSVVRGTGGTDTQYF. The rearrangement links TRBV29-1 to TRBJ2-3; 10 bases match TRBD1. The CDR3 extends over 15 amino acids. Germline values: CDR1 SQVTM, CDR2 ANQGSEA. V was clipped by 4 bases and J by 1 base; unmatched bases: 5.

The rearrangement uses TRBV6-5 and TRBJ2-3, with a weak D call TRBD2 (6 bases). Germline V gene sequence: CDR1 MNHEY, CDR2 SVGAGI. The CDR3 sequence is 15 residues long. V lost 2 bases and J 1 base, leaving 10 bases between the germline ends. Here the CDR3 reads CASSYTLAGTDTQYF. For the CDR3, the DNA is TGTGCCAGCAGTTACACGTTAGCGGGCACAGATACGCAGTATTTT.

This clone occurred once. J is TRBJ2-5 and V is TRBV15; D is ambiguous. The CDR3 totals 14 residues. Trimming stripped 6 bases from V and 1 base from J, with 12 bases between. Germline CDR1 and CDR2: LNHNV and YYDKDF (reference sequence). The CDR3 nucleotides read TGTGCCACCAGGACCCGACAATCCCAAGAGACCCAGTACTTC. The encoded protein is CATRTRQSQETQYF. The full variable domain, with the rest looked up from reference TRBV15 and TRBJ2-5, is DAMVIQNPRYQVTQFGKPVTLSCSQTLNHNVMYWYQQKSSQAPKLLFHYYDKDFNNEADTPDNFQSRRPNTSFCFLDIRSPGLGDTAMYLCATRTRQSQETQYFGPGTRLLVL.

This clone was counted a single time. This chain connects TRBV11-2 to TRBJ2-1, with 8 bases aligning to TRBD2. Germline V gene sequence: CDR1 SGHAT, CDR2 FQNNGV. This CDR3 region has 15 residues. V was pared by 2 bases and J by 8 bases, with 8 bases of the junction left unmatched. Here the CDR3 DNA reads TGTGCCAGCAGCTTACGACGGGAGGGGAGGGATGAGCAGTTCTTC. Protein sequence: CASSLRREGRDEQFF.

V usage is TRBV5-4 and J usage is TRBJ2-3; D might be TRBD2 (6 bases). Deletions cut 4 bases from V and 2 bases from J, with 17 bases between. This CDR3 region has 16 residues. Germline V gene lookup returns CDR1 SGHNT and CDR2 YYREEE (reference sequence). The CDR3 DNA reads as TGTGCCAGCAGCCCCGAGAATAGCGGAGACACAGATACGCAGTATTTT. Encoded protein: CASSPENSGDTDTQYF. The variable domain in full, completed from reference TRBV5-4 and TRBJ2-3, reads ETGVTQSPTHLIKTRGQQVTLRCSSQSGHNTVSWYQQALGQGPQFIFQYYREEENGRGNFPPRFSGLQFPNYSSELNVNALELDDSALYLCASSPENSGDTDTQYFGPGTRLTVL.

V gene TRBV25-1 combines with J gene TRBJ1-1; D perhaps matches TRBD1 (6 bases). V lost 6 bases and J 3 bases, leaving 8 bases between the germline ends. The CDR3 runs to 12 residues. Germline lookup yields CDR1 MGHDK and CDR2 SYGVNS. CDR3 nucleotides: TGTGCCAGCAGGTCAGGGGACACTGAAGCTTTCTTT. Protein: CASRSGDTEAFF. Filled out from reference TRBV25-1 and TRBJ1-1, the complete variable domain reads EADIYQTPRYLVIGTGKKITLECSQTMGHDKMYWYQQDPGMELHLIHYSYGVNSTEKGDLSSESTVSRIRTEHFPLTLESARPSHTSQYLCASRSGDTEAFFGQGTRLTVV.

J is TRBJ1-2 and V is TRBV28; D gene unclear. Trimming shortened V by 4 bases and J by 8 bases, and 5 bases separated the two germline ends. The germline V gene has CDR1 MDHEN and CDR2 SYDVKM. The CDR3 extends over 10 amino acids. The CDR3 sequence: CASSSEGYTF. Here the CDR3 DNA reads TGTGCCAGCAGTTCAGAAGGCTACACCTTC.

This clone appeared once. The chain joins TRBV28 to TRBJ2-1; possible D gene TRBD2, 5 bases. The ends were cut back, 6 bases at V and 2 bases at J, with 5 bases in the middle. The germline V gene has CDR1 MDHEN and CDR2 SYDVKM. The CDR3 contains 12 residues. CDR3 protein: CASREAYNEQFF. The DNA for the CDR3 is TGTGCCAGCAGGGAGGCCTACAATGAGCAGTTCTTC.

The J gene is TRBJ1-5, the V gene TRBV2; D not resolved. The CDR3 runs to 14 residues. Germline lookup yields CDR1 SNHLY and CDR2 FYNNEI. Trimming removed 7 bases at V and 3 bases at J, with 13 bases between. The CDR3 is CASNRNTANQPQHF. CDR3 DNA: TGTGCCAGCAACAGAAACACAGCCAATCAGCCCCAGCATTTT.

The rearrangement links TRBV5-5 to TRBJ2-1, with TRBD2 identical over 7 bases. CDR1 and CDR2 (germline): SGHKS, YYEKEE (reference sequence). CDR3 length: 13 amino acids. Trimming cost V 4 bases and J 4 bases; bases outside gene matches: 2. CDR3 coding DNA: TGTGCCAGCAGCGGCGGGAGTTACAATGAGCAGTTCTTC. It encodes CASSGGSYNEQFF.

The gene calls are TRBV24-1 and TRBJ2-4; 7 bases are a match to TRBD1. Germline values: CDR1 KGHDR, CDR2 SFDVKD. The trim removed 2 bases at V and 8 bases at J, leaving 8 bases unmatched. There are 15 residues in the CDR3. In nucleotides, the CDR3 is TGTGCCACCAGTGATTATAAGACAGGGAGAGACATTCAGTACTTC. Amino acid sequence: CATSDYKTGRDIQYF.

This clone was seen a few times. The CDR3, as DNA: TGCAGCGTTTCCCCGGGACAGGGAAACACCATATATTTT. Its protein product is CSVSPGQGNTIYF. The rearrangement uses TRBV29-1 and TRBJ1-3, with 7 bases fitting TRBD1. This CDR3 comprises 13 residues. The V segment lost 5 bases and the J segment 4 bases; nucleotides outside the gene matches: 5. The germline gives CDR1 SQVTM, CDR2 ANQGSEA.

This chain links TRBV3-1 (or the pseudogene TRBV3-2) with TRBJ1-1; TRBD1 aligns across 8 bases. The germline V gene has CDR1 LGHDT and CDR2 YNNKEL (reference sequence). CDR3 length: 12 amino acids. Trimming took 7 bases from V and 11 from J; bases not matched to a gene: 9. CDR3 bases: TGTGCCAGCAACACCGGGACAGGTTCGGCTTTCTTT. This gives the protein CASNTGTGSAFF.

V is TRBV28 and J is TRBJ1-2; TRBD1 might be the D (5 bases). The V end lost 2 bases, the J end lost 8 bases, and 12 bases lay between the germline ends. CDR1 and CDR2 (germline): MDHEN, SYDVKM. This CDR3 is built from 13 residues. The CDR3 spells CASSLGALRGYTF. CDR3 sequence (DNA): TGTGCCAGCAGTTTAGGGGCCCTCCGGGGCTACACCTTC.